Included here is one TCR beta chain sequence, with context. Its antigen is unknown. The CDR3 totals 15 residues. Germline CDR1 SGHNT, CDR2 YYREEE (reference sequence). Deletions cut 2 bases from V and 1 base from J, with 11 bases between. In the PCR, 60 Vbeta and 13 Jbeta primers were used. Libraries were prepared by immunoSEQ multiplex PCR; TCRdb keeps only in-frame clonotypes and omits some of them. Of 130,000 or so clones in the sample, around four fifths were seen once. The sample is drawn from a study of cytomegalovirus exposure and HLA in healthy donors. Study observations and caveats: A further, later analysis showed that HLA-associated TCR beta chains (compared with equally common others) were more clonally expanded. Earlier analysis yielded a pattern in which most TCR beta V segments were productive about 87% or about 30% of the time.

This sequence joins TRBV5-4 and TRBJ2-3; no firm D call. The sequenced sample consisted of PBMCs. The clonotype comes from a woman aged 40 to 50 in good health and CMV-seronegative. CDR3 coding DNA: TGTGCCAGCAGCTTAACAGTAACCCGCACAGATACGCAGTATTTT. Residues: CASSLTVTRTDTQYF.